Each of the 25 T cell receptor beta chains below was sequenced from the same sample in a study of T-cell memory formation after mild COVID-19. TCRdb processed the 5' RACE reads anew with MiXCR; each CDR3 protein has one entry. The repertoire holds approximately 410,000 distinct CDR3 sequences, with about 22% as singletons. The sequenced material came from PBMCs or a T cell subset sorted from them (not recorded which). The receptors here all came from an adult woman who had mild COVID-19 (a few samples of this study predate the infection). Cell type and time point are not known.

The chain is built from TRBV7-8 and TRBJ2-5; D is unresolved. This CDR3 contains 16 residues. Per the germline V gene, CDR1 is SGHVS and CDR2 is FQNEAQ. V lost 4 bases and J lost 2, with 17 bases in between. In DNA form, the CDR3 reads TGTGCCAGCAGCTCCCTCTCAAGCTTGGTTCAAGAGACCCAGTACTTC. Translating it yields CASSSLSSLVQETQYF.

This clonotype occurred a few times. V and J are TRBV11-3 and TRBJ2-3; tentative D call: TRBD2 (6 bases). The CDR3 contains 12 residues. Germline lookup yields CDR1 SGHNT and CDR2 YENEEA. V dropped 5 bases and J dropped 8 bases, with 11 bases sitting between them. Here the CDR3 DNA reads TGTGCCAGCAGCATCGTGGGGGGTACGCAGTATTTT. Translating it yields CASSIVGGTQYF.

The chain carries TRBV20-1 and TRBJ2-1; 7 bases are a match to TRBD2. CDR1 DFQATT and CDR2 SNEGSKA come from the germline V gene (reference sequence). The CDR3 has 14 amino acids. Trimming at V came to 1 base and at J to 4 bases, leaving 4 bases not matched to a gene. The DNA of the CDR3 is TGCAGTGCTAGAGGCCGACTAGCATACAATGAGCAGTTCTTC. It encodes CSARGRLAYNEQFF.

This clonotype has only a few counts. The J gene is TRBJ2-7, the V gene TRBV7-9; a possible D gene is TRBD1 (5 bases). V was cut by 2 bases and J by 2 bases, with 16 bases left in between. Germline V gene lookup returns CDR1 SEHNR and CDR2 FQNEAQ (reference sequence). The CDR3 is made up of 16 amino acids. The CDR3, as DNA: TGTGCCAGCAGCTTAACCATGGGGCACCTGGCCTACGAGCAGTACTTC. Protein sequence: CASSLTMGHLAYEQYF.

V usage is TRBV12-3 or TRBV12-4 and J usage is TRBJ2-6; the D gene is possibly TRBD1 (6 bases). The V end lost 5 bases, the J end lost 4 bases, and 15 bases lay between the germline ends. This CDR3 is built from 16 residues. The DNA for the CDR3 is TGTGCCAGCAGTCCAGGGGCAGGGATCGGGGCCAACGTCCTGACTTTC. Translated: CASSPGAGIGANVLTF.

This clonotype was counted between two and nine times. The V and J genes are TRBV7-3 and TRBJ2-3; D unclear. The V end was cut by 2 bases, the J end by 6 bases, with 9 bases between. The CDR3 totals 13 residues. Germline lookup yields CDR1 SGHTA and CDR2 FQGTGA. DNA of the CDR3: TGTGCCAGCAGCTTATTAGTTCCGGATACGCAGTATTTT. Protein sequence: CASSLLVPDTQYF.

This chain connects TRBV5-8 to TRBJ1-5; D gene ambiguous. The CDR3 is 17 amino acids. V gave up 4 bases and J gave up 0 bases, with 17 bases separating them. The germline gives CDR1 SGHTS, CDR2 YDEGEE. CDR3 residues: CASSPKGREYSNQPQHF. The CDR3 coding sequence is TGTGCCAGCAGCCCAAAAGGGCGGGAATATAGCAATCAGCCCCAGCATTTT.

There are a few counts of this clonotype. Here the CDR3 reads CAWSVHGDKEEKLFF. CDR3 sequence (DNA): TGTGCCTGGAGTGTACACGGCGACAAGGAGGAAAAACTGTTTTTT. The chain employs TRBV30 and TRBJ1-4; D call uncertain. The CDR3 covers 15 residues. V gave up 0 bases and J gave up 8 bases, with 16 bases separating them. CDR1 and CDR2 (germline): GTSNPN, SVGIG (reference sequence).

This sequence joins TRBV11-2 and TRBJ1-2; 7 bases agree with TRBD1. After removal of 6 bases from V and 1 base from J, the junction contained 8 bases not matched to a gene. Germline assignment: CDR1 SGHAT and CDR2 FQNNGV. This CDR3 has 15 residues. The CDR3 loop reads CASRGAAGGNYGYTF. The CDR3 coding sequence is TGTGCCAGCAGGGGGGCGGCAGGGGGTAACTATGGCTACACCTTC.

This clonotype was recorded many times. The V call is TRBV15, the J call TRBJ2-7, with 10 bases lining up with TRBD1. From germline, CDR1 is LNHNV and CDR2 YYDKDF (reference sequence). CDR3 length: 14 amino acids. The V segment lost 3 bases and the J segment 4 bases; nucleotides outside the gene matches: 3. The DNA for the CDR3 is TGTGCCACCAGCAGGGACAGGGGGAAGTACGAGCAGTACTTC. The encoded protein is CATSRDRGKYEQYF. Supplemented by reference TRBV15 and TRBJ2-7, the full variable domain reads DAMVIQNPRYQVTQFGKPVTLSCSQTLNHNVMYWYQQKSSQAPKLLFHYYDKDFNNEADTPDNFQSRRPNTSFCFLDIRSPGLGDTAMYLCATSRDRGKYEQYFGPGTRLTVT.

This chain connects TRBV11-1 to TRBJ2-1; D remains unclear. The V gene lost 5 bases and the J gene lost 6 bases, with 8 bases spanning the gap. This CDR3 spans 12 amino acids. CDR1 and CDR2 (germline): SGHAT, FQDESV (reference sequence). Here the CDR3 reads CASSTGPNEQFF. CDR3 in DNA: TGTGCCAGCAGCACGGGCCCCAATGAGCAGTTCTTC.

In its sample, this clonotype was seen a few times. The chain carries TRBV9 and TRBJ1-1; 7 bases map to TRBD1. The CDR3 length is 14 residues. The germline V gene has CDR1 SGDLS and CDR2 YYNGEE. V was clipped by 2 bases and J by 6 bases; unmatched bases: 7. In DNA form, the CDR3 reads TGTGCCAGCAGCGTCACAGGGGTGGGCCCTGAAGCTTTCTTT. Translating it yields CASSVTGVGPEAFF.

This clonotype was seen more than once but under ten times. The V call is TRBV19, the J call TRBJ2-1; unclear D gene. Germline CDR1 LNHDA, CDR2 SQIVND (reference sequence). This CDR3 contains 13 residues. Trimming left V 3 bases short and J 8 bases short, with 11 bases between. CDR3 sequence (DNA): TGTGCCAGTAGTATGGTCGCACGGGATGAGCAGTTCTTC. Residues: CASSMVARDEQFF. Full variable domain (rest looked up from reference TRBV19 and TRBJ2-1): DGGITQSPKYLFRKEGQNVTLSCEQNLNHDAMYWYRQDPGQGLRLIYYSQIVNDFQKGDIAEGYSVSREKKESFPLTVTSAQKNPTAFYLCASSMVARDEQFFGPGTRLTVL.

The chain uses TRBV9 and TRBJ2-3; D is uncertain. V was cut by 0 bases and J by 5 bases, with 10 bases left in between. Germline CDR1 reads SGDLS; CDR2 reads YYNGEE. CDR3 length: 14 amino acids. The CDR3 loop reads CASSVDLGGDTQYF. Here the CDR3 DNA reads TGTGCCAGCAGCGTAGATTTAGGTGGAGATACGCAGTATTTT.

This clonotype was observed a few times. The CDR3 region has the DNA TGTGCCAGTTCGGGACAGGGAAGATACGAGCAGTACTTC. Translating it yields CASSGQGRYEQYF. This sequence joins TRBV27 and TRBJ2-7; 9 bases agree with TRBD1. Germline V CDR1 and CDR2: MNHEY, SMNVEV (reference sequence). V lost 9 bases, J lost 4 bases, and 7 bases stayed unmatched. This CDR3 contains 13 residues.

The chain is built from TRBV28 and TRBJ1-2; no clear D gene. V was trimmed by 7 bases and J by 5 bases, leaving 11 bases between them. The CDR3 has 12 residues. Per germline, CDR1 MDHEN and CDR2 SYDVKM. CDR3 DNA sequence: TGTGCCAGCACTCCGGGGATTTATGGCTACACCTTC. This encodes CASTPGIYGYTF.

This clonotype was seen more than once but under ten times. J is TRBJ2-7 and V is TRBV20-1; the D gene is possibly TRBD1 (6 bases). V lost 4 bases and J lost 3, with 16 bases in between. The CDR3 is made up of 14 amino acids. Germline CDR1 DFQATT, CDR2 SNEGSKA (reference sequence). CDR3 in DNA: TGCAGTGCTATAGTCCGGGACAAGTACTACGAGCAGTACTTC. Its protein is CSAIVRDKYYEQYF.

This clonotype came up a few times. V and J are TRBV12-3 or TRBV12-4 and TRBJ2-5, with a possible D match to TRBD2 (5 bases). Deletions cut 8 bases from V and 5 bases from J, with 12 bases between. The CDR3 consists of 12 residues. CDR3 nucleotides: TGTGCCAGCCGCCAAGGCGGGGAGACCCAGTACTTC. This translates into CASRQGGETQYF.

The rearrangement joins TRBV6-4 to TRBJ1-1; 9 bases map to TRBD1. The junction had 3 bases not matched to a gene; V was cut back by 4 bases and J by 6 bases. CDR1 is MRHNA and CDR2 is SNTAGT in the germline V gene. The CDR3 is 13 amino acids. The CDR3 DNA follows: TGTGCCAGCAGTGCGGACAGGGGAGCTGAAGCTTTCTTT. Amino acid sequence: CASSADRGAEAFF.

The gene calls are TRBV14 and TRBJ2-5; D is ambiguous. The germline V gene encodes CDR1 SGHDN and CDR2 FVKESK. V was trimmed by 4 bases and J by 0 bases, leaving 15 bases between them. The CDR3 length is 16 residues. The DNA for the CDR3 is TGTGCCAGCAGCCCAAGGCTACAACCCTACCAAGAGACCCAGTACTTC. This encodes CASSPRLQPYQETQYF.

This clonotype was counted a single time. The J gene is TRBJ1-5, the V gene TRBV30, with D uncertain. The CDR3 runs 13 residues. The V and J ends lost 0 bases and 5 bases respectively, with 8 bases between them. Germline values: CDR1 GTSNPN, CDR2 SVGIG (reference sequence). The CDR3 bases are TGTGCCTGGAGTGTCGACGGTTATCAGCCCCAGCATTTT. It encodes CAWSVDGYQPQHF.

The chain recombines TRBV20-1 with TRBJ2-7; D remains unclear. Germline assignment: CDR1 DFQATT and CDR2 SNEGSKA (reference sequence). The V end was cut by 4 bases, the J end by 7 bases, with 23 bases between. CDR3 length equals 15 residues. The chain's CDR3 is CSATPAGIPLREQYF. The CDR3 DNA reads TGCAGTGCTACGCCGGCTGGGATCCCTTTGAGGGAGCAGTACTTC.

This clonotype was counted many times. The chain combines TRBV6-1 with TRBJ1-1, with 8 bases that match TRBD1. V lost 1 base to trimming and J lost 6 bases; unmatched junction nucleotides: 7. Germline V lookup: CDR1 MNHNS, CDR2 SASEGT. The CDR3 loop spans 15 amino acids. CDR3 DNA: TGTGCCAGCAGTGAAGATTCAGGGGGCGTAGCTGAAGCTTTCTTT. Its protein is CASSEDSGGVAEAFF.

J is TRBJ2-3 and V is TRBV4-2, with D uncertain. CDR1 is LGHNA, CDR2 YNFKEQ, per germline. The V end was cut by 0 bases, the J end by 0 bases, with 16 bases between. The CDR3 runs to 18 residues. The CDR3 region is CASSQDVVVGSSTDTQYF. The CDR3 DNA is TGTGCCAGCAGCCAAGATGTGGTAGTTGGGTCTAGCACAGATACGCAGTATTTT.

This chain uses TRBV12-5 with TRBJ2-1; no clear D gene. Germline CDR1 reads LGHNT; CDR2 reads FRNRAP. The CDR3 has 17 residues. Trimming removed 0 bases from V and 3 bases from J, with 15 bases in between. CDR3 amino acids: CASGLVIFGLGYNEQFF. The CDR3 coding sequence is TGTGCTAGTGGTTTGGTAATTTTCGGATTAGGCTACAATGAGCAGTTCTTC.